Following are 29 T cell receptor beta chains from one sample sequenced in a study of T cell responses to AZD1222 COVID-19 vaccine. Sequenced by immunoSEQ multiplex PCR; TCRdb stores in-frame clones only, minus some. The table includes under 75,000 clones, about 90% detected once. The material sequenced was peripheral blood, taken on day 0 of AZD1222 vaccination. These receptors originate from an adult in good health.

The chain recombines TRBV30 with TRBJ2-4; D is unclear. CDR1 is GTSNPN, CDR2 SVGIG, per germline (reference sequence). The CDR3 runs to 14 residues. V dropped 2 bases and J dropped 0 bases, with 8 bases sitting between them. The CDR3 is CAWSPVGAKNIQYF. The CDR3 DNA reads as TGTGCCTGGAGTCCTGTGGGAGCCAAAAACATTCAGTACTTC.

This chain connects TRBV7-2 to TRBJ1-2; D is undetermined. Germline V gives CDR1 SGHTA, CDR2 FQGNSA. V was shortened by 5 bases and J by 2 bases, with 9 bases between the two germline ends. This CDR3 is 13 amino acids long. This chain's CDR3 is CASSAQRNYGYTF. CDR3 nucleotides: TGTGCCAGCAGCGCACAGAGAAACTATGGCTACACCTTC.

This chain joins TRBV27 and TRBJ2-7; 7 nucleotides match TRBD2. In germline, CDR1 is MNHEY, CDR2 SMNVEV (reference sequence). V was clipped by 2 bases and J by 4 bases; unmatched bases: 5. The CDR3 totals 14 residues. CDR3 region: CASSLAGVGYEQYF. Written as DNA, the CDR3 is TGTGCCAGCAGTTTAGCGGGAGTGGGTTACGAGCAGTACTTC.

The CDR3, as DNA: TGTGCCAGCAGCTTGCACGAGGGAGATACGCAGTATTTT. Amino acid sequence: CASSLHEGDTQYF. The J gene is TRBJ2-3, the V gene TRBV5-4; D is perhaps TRBD2 (5 bases). The V end was cut by 1 base, the J end by 5 bases, with 8 bases between. The V gene's germline CDR1 is SGHNT and CDR2 YYREEE (reference sequence). The CDR3 runs to 13 residues.

This chain links TRBV6-4 with TRBJ2-1; D may be TRBD2 (5 bases). Germline loops: CDR1 MRHNA, CDR2 SNTAGT. CDR3 length equals 14 residues. Trimming shortened V by 2 bases and J by 6 bases, and 11 bases separated the two germline ends. In DNA form, the CDR3 reads TGTGCCAGCAGTGACCGGGGAGAAGGCAATGAGCAGTTCTTC. This translates into CASSDRGEGNEQFF.

The chain links TRBV3-1 (or the pseudogene TRBV3-2) to TRBJ1-6; D not resolved. The CDR3 covers 12 residues. Trimming left V 1 base short and J 8 bases short, with 3 bases between. Looked up from germline, CDR1 is LGHDT and CDR2 is YNNKEL (reference sequence). This chain's CDR3 is CASSQGDSPLHF. The CDR3 nucleotides read TGTGCCAGCAGCCAAGGGGATTCACCCCTCCACTTT.

The chain has TRBV9 and TRBJ1-1; perhaps TRBD1 as D (6 bases). The germline gives CDR1 SGDLS, CDR2 YYNGEE. Trimming took off 7 bases at V and 4 bases at J, with 17 bases between the two ends. This CDR3 is built from 14 residues. CDR3 nucleotide sequence: TGTGCCAGCTCGGGTCTCGGGGGGCCCACTGAAGCTTTCTTT. It encodes CASSGLGGPTEAFF. The full variable domain, completed using reference TRBV9 and TRBJ1-1, is DSGVTQTPKHLITATGQRVTLRCSPRSGDLSVYWYQQSLDQGLQFLIQYYNGEERAKGNILERFSAQQFPDLHSELNLSSLELGDSALYFCASSGLGGPTEAFFGQGTRLTVV.

V is TRBV5-8 and J is TRBJ1-5; no definite D call. The V and J ends lost 2 bases and 0 bases respectively, with 6 bases between them. Germline CDR1 SGHTS, CDR2 YDEGEE. This CDR3 contains 14 residues. The CDR3 coding sequence is TGTGCCAGCAGCTTTTTAGGTAGCAATCAGCCCCAGCATTTT. It specifies CASSFLGSNQPQHF. The entire variable domain, with the rest obtained from reference TRBV5-8 and TRBJ1-5, is as follows: EAGVTQSPTHLIKTRGQQATLRCSPISGHTSVYWYQQALGLGLQFLLWYDEGEERNRGNFPPRFSGRQFPNYSSELNVNALELEDSALYLCASSFLGSNQPQHFGDGTRLSIL.

This clone was seen once. The chain has TRBV9 and TRBJ1-2, with TRBD1 matching 12 bases. In germline, CDR1 is SGDLS, CDR2 YYNGEE. J was trimmed by 6 bases and V by 2 bases; bases with no gene match: 5. The CDR3 is 15 residues long. The CDR3 reads CASSVGTGGADGYTF. The CDR3 coding sequence is TGTGCCAGCAGCGTTGGGACAGGGGGCGCAGATGGCTACACCTTC.

This clone was seen just once. The chain couples TRBV3-1 (or the pseudogene TRBV3-2) to TRBJ1-2; 12 bases agree with TRBD1. Trimming cost V 5 bases and J 6 bases; bases outside gene matches: 7. There are 15 residues in the CDR3. Germline CDR1 and CDR2: LGHDT and YNNKEL (reference sequence). CDR3 nucleotides: TGTGCCAGCAGCGACACCGGGACAGGGGGCGATGGCTACACCTTC. It translates to CASSDTGTGGDGYTF.

The gene calls are TRBV9 and TRBJ1-3; D gene unclear. The ends were cut back, 2 bases at V and 0 bases at J, with 6 bases in the middle. The CDR3 runs to 14 residues. Germline V gene data show CDR1 as SGDLS and CDR2 as YYNGEE. CDR3 residues: CASSVLSSGNTIYF. Written as DNA, the CDR3 is TGTGCCAGCAGCGTCCTCAGCTCTGGAAACACCATATATTTT.

This sequence joins TRBV25-1 and TRBJ1-2; no reliable D call. Germline V CDR1 and CDR2: MGHDK, SYGVNS. The CDR3 is made up of 12 amino acids. V lost 4 bases to trimming and J lost 8 bases, with 11 bases between them. The CDR3 coding sequence is TGTGCCAGCAGTGCGGGGAGATGGGGCTACACCTTC. This translates into CASSAGRWGYTF.

The rearrangement joins TRBV7-8 to TRBJ1-4; D not resolved. Per germline, CDR1 SGHVS and CDR2 FQNEAQ. The CDR3 totals 11 residues. The ends were cut back, 5 bases at V and 14 bases at J, with 12 bases in the middle. The CDR3 protein is CASSTSGGLFF. CDR3 sequence (DNA): TGTGCCAGCAGCACCTCAGGAGGTCTGTTTTTT. The variable domain in full, completed from reference TRBV7-8 and TRBJ1-4, reads GAGVSQSPRYKVAKRGQDVALRCDPISGHVSLFWYQQALGQGPEFLTYFQNEAQLDKSGLPSDRFFAERPEGSVSTLKIQRTQQEDSAVYLCASSTSGGLFFGSGTQLSVL.

The chain employs TRBV11-2 and TRBJ2-1, with D hard to call. Germline-derived CDR1 and CDR2 are SGHAT and FQNNGV. This CDR3 has 10 amino acids. The V and J ends lost 3 bases and 8 bases respectively, with 2 bases between them. The CDR3 DNA reads as TGTGCCAGCAGCTTGCATGAGCAGTTCTTC. This sequence encodes CASSLHEQFF.

CDR3 sequence: CAWSVLGDRQYF. DNA of the CDR3: TGTGCCTGGAGTGTACTAGGGGACAGACAGTACTTC. The gene calls are TRBV30 and TRBJ2-7; 7 bases agree with TRBD1. J gave up 10 bases and V 0 bases, and 6 bases lay outside the gene matches. Per the germline V gene, CDR1 is GTSNPN and CDR2 is SVGIG (reference sequence). The CDR3 is made up of 12 amino acids.

The genes are TRBV19 and TRBJ1-5, with D perhaps matching TRBD1 (5 bases). Trimming left V 3 bases short and J 5 bases short, with 11 bases between. This CDR3 contains 14 residues. Germline assignment: CDR1 LNHDA and CDR2 SQIVND (reference sequence). The CDR3 loop reads CASSIGSGDQPQHF. The CDR3 coding sequence is TGTGCCAGTAGTATTGGATCGGGGGATCAGCCCCAGCATTTT.

This clone was found once. V and J are TRBV27 and TRBJ2-1; D may be TRBD1 or TRBD2 (5 bases each). The V end lost 6 bases, the J end lost 5 bases, and 17 bases lay between the germline ends. CDR3 length equals 15 residues. Germline CDR1 and CDR2: MNHEY and SMNVEV (reference sequence). The CDR3 region is CASSSGGTANNEQFF. The CDR3 nucleotides are TGTGCCAGCAGCTCGGGTGGGACCGCCAACAATGAGCAGTTCTTC.

The CDR3 loop is CASSPSGNTGELFF. The CDR3 DNA follows: TGTGCCAGCTCACCTTCGGGGAACACCGGGGAGCTGTTTTTT. J is TRBJ2-2 and V is TRBV18; the D is unclear. The V end lost 3 bases, the J end lost 1 base, and 6 bases lay between the germline ends. CDR1 KGHSH and CDR2 LQKENI come from the germline V gene. This CDR3 has 14 amino acids.

The gene calls are TRBV29-1 and TRBJ2-7, with 11 bases aligning to TRBD1. CDR3 length equals 14 residues. Germline lookup yields CDR1 SQVTM and CDR2 ANQGSEA. Trimming took 7 bases from V and 3 from J; bases not matched to a gene: 8. CDR3: CSAYTGTGGYEQYF. CDR3 coding DNA: TGCAGCGCATACACCGGGACAGGGGGCTACGAGCAGTACTTC.

The chain is built from TRBV7-2 and TRBJ1-4, with D possibly being TRBD1 (5 bases). The CDR3 is 15 residues long. In germline, CDR1 is SGHTA, CDR2 FQGNSA. Between the trimmed V and J ends, which lost 3 bases and 5 bases, there was a span of 13 bases. This CDR3 reads CASSLLGRENEKLFF. DNA for the CDR3: TGTGCCAGCAGCTTGTTGGGACGGGAAAATGAAAAACTGTTTTTT. Supplemented by reference TRBV7-2 and TRBJ1-4, the full variable domain reads GAGVSQSPSNKVTEKGKDVELRCDPISGHTALYWYRQSLGQGLEFLIYFQGNSAPDKSGLPSDRFSAERTGGSVSTLTIQRTQQEDSAVYLCASSLLGRENEKLFFGSGTQLSVL.

This rearrangement joins TRBV7-9 to TRBJ2-2; 10 positions match TRBD2. The germline V gene has CDR1 SEHNR and CDR2 FQNEAQ (reference sequence). The CDR3 is 13 amino acids. The trim removed 8 bases at V and 5 bases at J, leaving 2 bases unmatched. CDR3 sequence: CASLLAGTGELFF. DNA of the CDR3: TGTGCCAGCCTACTAGCGGGGACCGGGGAGCTGTTTTTT.

The chain couples TRBV10-1 to TRBJ2-1; TRBD2 matches 9 bases. Looked up from germline, CDR1 is WNHNN and CDR2 is SYGVQD (reference sequence). The junction had 7 bases not matched to a gene; V was cut back by 2 bases and J by 8 bases. The CDR3 is 15 residues long. The CDR3 bases are TGCGCCAGCAGTGAGGGGTTAGCGGGAGCCTATGAGCAGTTCTTC. Translated: CASSEGLAGAYEQFF.

The gene calls are TRBV19 and TRBJ2-5; 9 nucleotides match TRBD2. The germline V gene encodes CDR1 LNHDA and CDR2 SQIVND (reference sequence). The CDR3 extends over 13 amino acids. Trimming at V came to 5 bases and at J to 5 bases, leaving 3 bases not matched to a gene. CDR3 DNA sequence: TGTGCCAGTAGTTACGGACTAGCGGAGACCCAGTACTTC. It yields the protein CASSYGLAETQYF.

Only one count was recorded for this clone. The V gene is TRBV18, the J gene TRBJ2-1; D not certain. Trimming stripped 0 bases from V and 6 bases from J, with 6 bases between. This CDR3 comprises 13 residues. The germline gives CDR1 KGHSH, CDR2 LQKENI. CDR3 coding DNA: TGTGCCAGCTCACCACCTGGGTTCAATGAGCAGTTCTTC. It is translated as CASSPPGFNEQFF. Full variable domain (missing parts from reference TRBV18 and TRBJ2-1): NAGVMQNPRHLVRRRGQEARLRCSPMKGHSHVYWYRQLPEEGLKFMVYLQKENIIDESGMPKERFSAEFPKEGPSILRIQQVVRGDSAAYFCASSPPGFNEQFFGPGTRLTVL.

This clone showed up just once. The chain is built from TRBV6-5 and TRBJ2-1; D is perhaps TRBD1 or TRBD2 (5 bases each). The CDR3 covers 13 residues. The germline gives CDR1 MNHEY, CDR2 SVGAGI. With 7 bases removed from V and 9 bases from J, the gap between germline ends came to 16 bases. The CDR3 coding sequence is TGTGCCAGCACTGGGGACCTTACGGGTGAGCAGTTCTTC. This sequence encodes CASTGDLTGEQFF.

About this clone: This sample also contains other DNA sequences that code for the same CDR3. The rearrangement joins TRBV5-1 to TRBJ2-1, with 7 nucleotides matching TRBD2. Germline values: CDR1 SGHRS, CDR2 YFSETQ. The V segment lost 3 bases and the J segment 2 bases; nucleotides outside the gene matches: 2. The CDR3 spans 14 residues. The CDR3 coding sequence is TGCGCCAGCAGCTCTGCGGGAGCCTACAATGAGCAGTTCTTC. It codes for CASSSAGAYNEQFF.

The chain has TRBV30 and TRBJ1-4, with unresolved D. Trimming cost V 2 bases and J 7 bases, with 5 bases left between them. CDR3 length: 11 amino acids. Germline CDR1 and CDR2: GTSNPN and SVGIG (reference sequence). The CDR3 region is CAWSLGEKLFF. CDR3 bases: TGTGCCTGGAGTCTAGGTGAAAAACTGTTTTTT. Together with reference TRBV30 and TRBJ1-4, the CDR3 gives the full variable domain: SQTIHQWPATLVQPVGSPLSLECTVEGTSNPNLYWYRQAAGRGLQLLFYSVGIGQISSEVPQNLSASRPQDRQFILSSKKLLLSDSGFYLCAWSLGEKLFFGSGTQLSVL.

This clone was picked up one time. The gene calls are TRBV28 and TRBJ1-2; possibly TRBD1 for D (6 bases). The CDR3 runs 15 residues. The V gene lost 1 base and the J gene lost 4 bases, with 13 bases spanning the gap. Germline CDR1 MDHEN, CDR2 SYDVKM. The CDR3 coding sequence is TGTGCCAGCAGTTTATTAGGGGGGTCCGGCTATGGCTACACCTTC. The encoded protein is CASSLLGGSGYGYTF.

The rearrangement links TRBV21-1 to TRBJ2-5; the table's D call, TRBD1, has no DNA check behind it. TRBV21-1 constitutes a pseudogene. The CDR3 loop spans 16 amino acids. CDR3 region: CASSQTGQGGPKTQYF. In DNA form, the CDR3 reads TGTGCCAGCAGCCAAACCGGACAGGGCGGGCCCAAGACCCAGTACTTC.